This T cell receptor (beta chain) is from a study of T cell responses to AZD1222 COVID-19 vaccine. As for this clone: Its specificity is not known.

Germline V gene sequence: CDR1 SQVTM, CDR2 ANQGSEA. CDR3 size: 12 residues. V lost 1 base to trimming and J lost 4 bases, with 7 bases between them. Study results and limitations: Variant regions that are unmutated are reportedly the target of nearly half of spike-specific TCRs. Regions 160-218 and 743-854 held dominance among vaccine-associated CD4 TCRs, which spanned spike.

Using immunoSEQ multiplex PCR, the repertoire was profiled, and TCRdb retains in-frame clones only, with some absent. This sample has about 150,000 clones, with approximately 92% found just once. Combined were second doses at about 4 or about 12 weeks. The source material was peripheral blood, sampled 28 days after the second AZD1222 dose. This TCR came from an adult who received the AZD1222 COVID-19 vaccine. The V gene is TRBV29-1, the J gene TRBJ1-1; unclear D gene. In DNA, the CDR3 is TGCAGCGTTGAAGCGGACGGCACTGAAGCTTTCTTT. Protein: CSVEADGTEAFF.